The present TCR beta chain was sequenced within a study of blood T cell repertoires in COVID-19. Profiling relied on immunoSEQ multiplex PCR, and the TCRdb table lists in-frame clones only, not all of them. In the table there are about 120,000 clones, nearly 90% of which are singletons. The germline V gene has CDR1 SGDLS and CDR2 YYNGEE. This CDR3 is 15 amino acids long. Trimming stripped 1 base from V and 0 bases from J, with 9 bases between. The sample was peripheral blood. This TCR came from a human donor in a cohort sampled during active COVID-19. This chain links TRBV9 with TRBJ2-3, with D possibly matching TRBD2 (6 bases). This CDR3 reads CASSVLASSTDTQYF. In DNA, the CDR3 is TGTGCCAGCAGCGTACTAGCGTCTAGCACAGATACGCAGTATTTT.